This T cell receptor beta chain was captured by sequencing in a study of control samples from healthy donors and cancer patients. V lost 0 bases and J lost 0; bases outside the gene matches: 1. Germline CDR1 reads LNHNV; CDR2 reads YYDKDF (reference sequence). CDR3 length: 15 amino acids. Repertoires were generated with immunoSEQ multiplex PCR, while TCRdb's copy carries only in-frame clones and drops some. The sample lists 100,000 to 120,000 clones, roughly 88% seen once, with 3.5% to 4% in the top ten. The chain links TRBV15 to TRBJ1-1; 7 nucleotides align to TRBD1. The receptor's source is a woman aged 55-75 years with lung cancer. The specimen sequenced was PBMCs. The CDR3 DNA follows: TGTGCCACCAGCAGAGACGACAGGGTGAACACTGAAGCTTTCTTT. Translating it yields CATSRDDRVNTEAFF.